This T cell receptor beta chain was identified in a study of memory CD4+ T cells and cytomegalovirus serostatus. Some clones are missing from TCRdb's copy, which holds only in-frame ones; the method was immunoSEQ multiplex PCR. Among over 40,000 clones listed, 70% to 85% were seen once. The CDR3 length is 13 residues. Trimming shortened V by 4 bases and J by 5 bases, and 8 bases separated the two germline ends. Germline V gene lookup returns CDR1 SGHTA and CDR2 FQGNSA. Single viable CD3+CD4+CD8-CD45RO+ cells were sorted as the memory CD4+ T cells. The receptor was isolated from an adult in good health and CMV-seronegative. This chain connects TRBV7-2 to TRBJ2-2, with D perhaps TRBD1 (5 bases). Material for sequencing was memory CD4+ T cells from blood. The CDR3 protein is CASSSGPTGELFF. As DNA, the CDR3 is TGTGCCAGCAGCTCAGGGCCGACCGGGGAGCTGTTTTTT.